These 16 T cell receptor beta chains originate from one sample sequenced in a study of T cell changes during pregnancy in multiple sclerosis. Data came from immunoSEQ multiplex PCR; TCRdb stores just in-frame clones and leaves some out. The sample includes under 50,000 clones, just under 95% of them seen just once. The sample consisted of CD8+ T cells from peripheral blood mononuclear cells, taken in the first trimester of pregnancy. The receptors originated from a female donor with multiple sclerosis, enrolled in a pregnancy study.

This chain joins TRBV30 and TRBJ2-7, with 7 bases that match TRBD2. This CDR3 comprises 16 residues. Germline CDR1 GTSNPN, CDR2 SVGIG (reference sequence). Trimming took 4 bases from V and 5 from J; bases not matched to a gene: 17. CDR3 amino acids: CAWTPLGLYSSDEQYF. DNA of the CDR3: TGTGCCTGGACCCCCCTGGGACTATATTCTTCCGACGAGCAGTACTTC.

The rearrangement uses TRBV19 and TRBJ2-1, with 7 bases matching TRBD2. The CDR3 covers 15 residues. V was clipped by 2 bases and J by 7 bases; unmatched bases: 8. CDR1 is LNHDA, CDR2 SQIVND, per germline (reference sequence). The CDR3 protein is CASSIMRELANEQFF. The CDR3 region has the DNA TGTGCCAGTAGTATAATGCGGGAGCTAGCGAATGAGCAGTTCTTC.

The genes are TRBV4-1 and TRBJ2-7; TRBD1 matches 10 bases. Germline V gives CDR1 MGHRA, CDR2 YSYEKL. Trimming at V came to 3 bases and at J to 1 base, leaving 9 bases not matched to a gene. This CDR3 contains 17 residues. The CDR3 DNA is TGCGCCAGCAGCCAGACACCGGGACAGGGGTTATCCTACGAGCAGTACTTC. Protein: CASSQTPGQGLSYEQYF.

V gene TRBV19 combines with J gene TRBJ2-7; D is perhaps TRBD2 (6 bases). Germline loops: CDR1 LNHDA, CDR2 SQIVND (reference sequence). The CDR3 runs 15 residues. The V end was cut by 3 bases, the J end by 0 bases, with 12 bases between. In DNA form, the CDR3 reads TGTGCCAGTAGTATTGGTAGCGGAAGCTCCTACGAGCAGTACTTC. As protein: CASSIGSGSSYEQYF.

The chain has TRBV6-1 and TRBJ2-7; 7 bases are a match to TRBD1. This CDR3 is built from 14 residues. The trim removed 1 base at V and 3 bases at J, leaving 3 bases unmatched. Germline loops: CDR1 MNHNS, CDR2 SASEGT. The CDR3 loop reads CASSEGAGGYEQYF. The CDR3 DNA reads TGTGCCAGCAGTGAAGGGGCAGGGGGCTACGAGCAGTACTTC.

The J gene is TRBJ2-2, the V gene TRBV28; D is undetermined. Trimming took 6 bases from V and 11 from J, leaving 13 bases between them. CDR1 and CDR2 from the germline V gene are MDHEN and SYDVKM. The CDR3 is 12 amino acids. The CDR3 loop is CASRPTGSELFF. In nucleotides, the CDR3 is TGTGCCAGCAGACCAACCGGTTCTGAGCTGTTTTTT.

This chain links TRBV13 with TRBJ2-7; the match to TRBD2 covers 10 bases. The CDR3 has 15 amino acids. The trim removed 5 bases at V and 3 bases at J, leaving 7 bases unmatched. Germline CDR1 reads PRHDT; CDR2 reads FYEKMQ (reference sequence). This CDR3 is CASSPGLAAFYEQYF. CDR3 nucleotide sequence: TGTGCCAGCAGCCCTGGACTAGCGGCCTTCTACGAGCAGTACTTC.

The chain joins TRBV7-9 to TRBJ2-1; D unclear. In germline, CDR1 is SEHNR, CDR2 FQNEAQ (reference sequence). With 0 bases removed from V and 3 bases from J, the gap between germline ends came to 9 bases. The CDR3 spans 15 residues. In DNA form, the CDR3 reads TGTGCCAGCAGCTTAGCGCGCCAGGTCTACAATGAGCAGTTCTTC. Encoded protein: CASSLARQVYNEQFF.

The genes are TRBV6-1 and TRBJ2-1, with D perhaps TRBD2 (7 bases). Looked up from germline, CDR1 is MNHNS and CDR2 is SASEGT. The CDR3 has 15 amino acids. The V end was cut by 1 base, the J end by 8 bases, with 15 bases between. CDR3 nucleotide sequence: TGTGCCAGCAGTGAAGGGGGAGGGGGGCCTTATGAGCAGTTCTTC. Its translation is CASSEGGGGPYEQFF.

This clone was observed once. CDR3 coding DNA: TGTGCCAGCAGTTACAATGCAGGCTTATCCTACGAGCAGTACTTC. It is translated as CASSYNAGLSYEQYF. The chain joins TRBV6-6 to TRBJ2-7; D gene ambiguous. The V end lost 2 bases, the J end lost 1 base, and 12 bases lay between the germline ends. CDR3 length: 15 residues. CDR1 and CDR2 (germline): MNHNY, SVGAGI (reference sequence).

The rearrangement uses TRBV6-1 and TRBJ2-7; 7 bases agree with TRBD1. V was pared by 0 bases and J by 4 bases, with 12 bases of the junction left unmatched. This CDR3 region has 17 residues. Germline V gene sequence: CDR1 MNHNS, CDR2 SASEGT. This CDR3 reads CASSEAPPGGIGYEQYF. The CDR3 DNA is TGTGCCAGCAGTGAAGCCCCCCCAGGGGGAATCGGTTACGAGCAGTACTTC.

The chain joins TRBV9 to TRBJ2-1, with TRBD2 matching 14 bases. Trimming took 4 bases from V and 6 from J; bases not matched to a gene: 6. Germline V lookup: CDR1 SGDLS, CDR2 YYNGEE. The CDR3 consists of 16 residues. Here the CDR3 DNA reads TGTGCCAGCAGCACCCGGACTAGCGGGAGGAGCAATGAGCAGTTCTTC. Its translation is CASSTRTSGRSNEQFF.

This chain connects TRBV30 to TRBJ2-7; TRBD2 is a possible D gene (6 bases). The CDR3 contains 12 residues. Trimming removed 2 bases at V and 6 bases at J, with 11 bases between. Germline V lookup: CDR1 GTSNPN, CDR2 SVGIG (reference sequence). CDR3 residues: CAWSLASSEQYF. For the CDR3, the DNA is TGTGCCTGGAGTCTAGCGTCTAGCGAGCAGTACTTC.

This clone occurred once. The chain employs TRBV5-5 and TRBJ2-1; TRBD2 might be the D (6 bases). V was trimmed by 3 bases and J by 0 bases, leaving 10 bases between them. CDR1 SGHKS and CDR2 YYEKEE come from the germline V gene (reference sequence). The CDR3 contains 15 residues. CDR3 sequence reads: CASSSATSSYNEQFF. DNA for the CDR3: TGTGCCAGCAGCTCAGCGACTAGCTCCTACAATGAGCAGTTCTTC.

This chain links TRBV27 with TRBJ2-1, with 7 bases matching TRBD1. This CDR3 is built from 16 residues. V lost 6 bases, J lost 2 bases, and 10 bases stayed unmatched. The germline CDR1 and CDR2 sequences are MNHEY and SMNVEV (reference sequence). The CDR3 reads CASRTTAGTAYNEQFF. The CDR3 nucleotides are TGTGCCAGCAGGACGACCGCCGGGACAGCCTACAATGAGCAGTTCTTC.

V and J are TRBV28 and TRBJ2-1, with TRBD2 matching over 7 bases. The junction had 13 bases not matched to a gene; V was cut back by 6 bases and J by 2 bases. The CDR3 spans 17 residues. Germline CDR1 is MDHEN and CDR2 is SYDVKM. The chain's CDR3 is CASSPTGGGSTYNEQFF. The CDR3 DNA sequence: TGTGCCAGCAGCCCTACCGGAGGCGGGAGTACCTACAATGAGCAGTTCTTC. The whole variable domain, remainder taken from reference TRBV28 and TRBJ2-1, is DVKVTQSSRYLVKRTGEKVFLECVQDMDHENMFWYRQDPGLGLRLIYFSYDVKMKEKGDIPEGYSVSREKKERFSLILESASTNQTSMYLCASSPTGGGSTYNEQFFGPGTRLTVL.